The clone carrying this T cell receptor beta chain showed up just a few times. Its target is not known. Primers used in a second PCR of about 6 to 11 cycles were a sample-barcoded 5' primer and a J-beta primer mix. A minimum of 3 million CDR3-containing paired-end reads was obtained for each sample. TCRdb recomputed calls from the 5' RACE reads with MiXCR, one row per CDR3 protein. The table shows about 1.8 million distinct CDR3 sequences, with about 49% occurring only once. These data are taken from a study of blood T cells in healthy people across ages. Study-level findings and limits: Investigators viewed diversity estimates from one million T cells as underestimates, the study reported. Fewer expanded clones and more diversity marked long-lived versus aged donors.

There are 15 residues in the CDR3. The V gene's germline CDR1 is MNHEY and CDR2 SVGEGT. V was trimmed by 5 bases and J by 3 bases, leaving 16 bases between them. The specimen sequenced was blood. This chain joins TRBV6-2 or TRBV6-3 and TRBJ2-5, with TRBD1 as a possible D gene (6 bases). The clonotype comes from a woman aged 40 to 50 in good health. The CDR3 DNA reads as TGTGCCAGCAGTATGGACAGTTCTATAGAAGAGACCCAGTACTTC. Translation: CASSMDSSIEETQYF.